This paragraph reports one T cell receptor (beta chain). Its antigen has not been determined. The sample holds no much larger clone one base away, and base qualities are not on file. The data stem from a study of blood T cell repertoires in COVID-19 (TCRdb year 2020). Study-level background: Samples covering the acute and convalescent phases of COVID-19 were provided by collaborators in the United States, Italy and Spain. A de-identified subject ID, COVID-19 status, age in years and sex were almost always included in the sample metadata. Deeply sampled blood TCRbeta repertoires from subjects exposed to, actively infected with, or recovered from COVID-19 were included in the dataset. A freely available public database, intended as a resource for researchers studying the immune response to SARS-CoV-2, is where the repertoires were released. Where HLA class I and class II types were available, the types were taken from metadata supplied by the sample provider, not from assay-based typing. The prospective study material was composed of cDNA or gDNA derived from T cells, B-cell-depleted T cells, or PBMCs. Samples came from the ongoing ImmuneRACE study (first 160 participants) plus 1,254 subjects from 6 global collaborators.

The collaborating institutions used their own protocols to collect whole blood in K2EDTA tubes. For TCRbeta analysis, collaborators shipped samples in one of three forms: frozen whole blood, isolated PBMCs, or DNA extracted from either of those sample types. TCRbeta CDR3 regions were amplified from genomic DNA by means of the immunoSEQ Assay, a bias-controlled multiplex PCR. As for the original processing: Nucleated cell counts per sample were estimated from amplification of reference gene primers within the assay. To quantify the absolute abundance of each unique TCRbeta CDR3 rearrangement, sequence reads were collapsed and filtered. Productive Simpson clonality was computed per sample as the square root of Simpson's diversity index over productive rearrangements. What TCRdb holds here is the immuneACCESS table cut down to in-frame rearrangements. Part of the clones is not present; checked against another copy, under half of the missing clones reflect an unresolved V gene, and the others are unexplained. Clone size and V and J calls were adopted from that table, with D and trimming inferred from the DNA. The sample has 650,000 to 800,000 clones on record, more than 80% of them singletons. The ten top clones hold about 0.26% of the sample.

Trimming leaves V shorter by 10 bases and J shorter by 4 bases, with the junction holding 9 bases beyond the gene matches. The CDR3 has 14 amino acids, counting the end cysteine and phenylalanine. Only the CDR3 part of the read is kept: 42 bases, read in frame from the first base. The germline V gene encodes CDR1 LGHNA and CDR2 YSLEER. Points the paper makes about the study in general: The quantity of clinical and demographic metadata differed by source and by participant and was supplied without curation.

Material for sequencing was peripheral blood. This receptor was identified in a woman aged 18 to 35 with acute or convalescent COVID-19. Recombination connected TRBV4-3 to TRBJ2-1; 8 of the junction bases match TRBD1. The nucleotide sequence is given as TGCGCCACCGCTCCGGGACAGGAGTACAATGAGCAGTTCTTC. Protein translation: CATAPGQEYNEQFF.